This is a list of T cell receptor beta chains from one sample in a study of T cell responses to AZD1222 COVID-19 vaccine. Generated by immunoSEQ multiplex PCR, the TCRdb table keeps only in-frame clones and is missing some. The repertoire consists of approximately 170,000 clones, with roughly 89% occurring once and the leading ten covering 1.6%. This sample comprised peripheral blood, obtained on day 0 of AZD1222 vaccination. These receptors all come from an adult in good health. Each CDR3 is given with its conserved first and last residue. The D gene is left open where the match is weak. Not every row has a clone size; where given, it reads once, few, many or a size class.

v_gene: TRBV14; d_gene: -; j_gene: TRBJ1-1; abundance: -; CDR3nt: TGTGCCAGCAGTCTCGGGAGGGTCACTGAAGCTTTCTTT; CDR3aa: CASSLGRVTEAFF
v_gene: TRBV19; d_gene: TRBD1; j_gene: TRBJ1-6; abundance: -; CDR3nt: TGTGCCAGTAGTGTCGGACAGGTGAATTCACCCCTCCACTTT; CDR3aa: CASSVGQVNSPLHF
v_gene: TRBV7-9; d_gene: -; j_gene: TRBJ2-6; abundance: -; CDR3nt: TGTGCCAGCAGCCGGACAGTCCGCTCTGGGGCCAACGTCCTGACTTTC; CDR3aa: CASSRTVRSGANVLTF
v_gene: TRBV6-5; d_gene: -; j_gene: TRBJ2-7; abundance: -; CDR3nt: TGTGCCAGCAGTTTCGGAACAGCCTACGAGCAGTACTTC; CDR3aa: CASSFGTAYEQYF
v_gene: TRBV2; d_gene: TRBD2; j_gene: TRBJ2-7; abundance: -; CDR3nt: TGTGCCATCATGACTAGCGGAGGGGGGTACGAGCAGTACTTC; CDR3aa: CAIMTSGGGYEQYF
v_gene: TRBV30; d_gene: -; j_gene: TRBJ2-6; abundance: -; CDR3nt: TGTGCCTGGAGTGTACAAAGTGCCGGGGCCAACGTCCTGACTTTC; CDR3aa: CAWSVQSAGANVLTF
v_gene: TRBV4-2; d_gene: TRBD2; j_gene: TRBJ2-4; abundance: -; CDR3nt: TGTGCCAGCAGCCAAGATGGTACCCGGACTAGGAACATTCAGTACTTC; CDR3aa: CASSQDGTRTRNIQYF
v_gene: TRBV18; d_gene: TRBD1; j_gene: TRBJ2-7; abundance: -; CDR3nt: TGTGCCAGCTCACCGTCGACAGGGGGCTACGAGCAGTACTTC; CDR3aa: CASSPSTGGYEQYF
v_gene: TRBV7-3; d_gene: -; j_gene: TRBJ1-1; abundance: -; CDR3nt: TGTGCCAGCAGCTTACCGATGGCGAGGGTGGTCGCTGAAGCTTTCTTT; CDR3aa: CASSLPMARVVAEAFF
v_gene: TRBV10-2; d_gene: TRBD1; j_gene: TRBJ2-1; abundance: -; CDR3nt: TGCGCCAGCAGTCTCACAGGGGGCGGCTACAATGAGCAGTTCTTC; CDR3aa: CASSLTGGGYNEQFF
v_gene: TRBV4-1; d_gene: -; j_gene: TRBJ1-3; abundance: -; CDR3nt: TGCGCCAGCAGCCAAAGGTGGCCAGGGGGAAACACCATATATTTT; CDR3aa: CASSQRWPGGNTIYF
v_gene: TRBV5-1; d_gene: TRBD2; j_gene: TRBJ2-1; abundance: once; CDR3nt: TGCGCCAGCAGCTCAACGGGAGGGATCTACAATGAGCAGTTCTTC; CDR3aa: CASSSTGGIYNEQFF
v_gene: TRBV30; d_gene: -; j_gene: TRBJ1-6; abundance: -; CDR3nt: TGTGCCTGGAGTGTACCATTTCGAAAGGGATTCTATAATTCACCCCTCCACTTT; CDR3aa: CAWSVPFRKGFYNSPLHF
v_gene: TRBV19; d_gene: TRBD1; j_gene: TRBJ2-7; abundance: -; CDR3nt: TGTGCCAGTAGTCAGGGGGACAGGGTATACGAGCAGTACTTC; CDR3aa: CASSQGDRVYEQYF
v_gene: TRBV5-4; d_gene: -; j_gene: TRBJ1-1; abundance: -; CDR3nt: TGTGCCAGCAGCCCTGGACAACCGAACACTGAAGCTTTCTTT; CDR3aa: CASSPGQPNTEAFF
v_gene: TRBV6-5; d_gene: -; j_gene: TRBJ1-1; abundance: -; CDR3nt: TGTGCCAGCAGTTATCGGGGTAGGGGGAACACTGAAGCTTTCTTT; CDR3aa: CASSYRGRGNTEAFF
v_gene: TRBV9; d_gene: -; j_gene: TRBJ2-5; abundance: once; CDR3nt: TGTGCCAGCAGCGTAGATGGTGGTCGGGAGACCCAGTACTTC; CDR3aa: CASSVDGGRETQYF
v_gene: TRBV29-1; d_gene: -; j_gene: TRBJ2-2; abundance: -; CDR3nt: TGCAGCGTCGCCCCCACAGGGTCGGGCGTAGGGGAGCTGTTTTTT; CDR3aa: CSVAPTGSGVGELFF
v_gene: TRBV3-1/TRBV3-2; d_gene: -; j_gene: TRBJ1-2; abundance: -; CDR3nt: TGTGCCAGCAGCCAAGATAGGGCCCATAACTATGGCTACACCTTC; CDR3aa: CASSQDRAHNYGYTF
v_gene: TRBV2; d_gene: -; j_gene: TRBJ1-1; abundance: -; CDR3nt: TGTGCCAGCAGCCATCGGGGGAGGAGGGCTGAAGCTTTCTTT; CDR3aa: CASSHRGRRAEAFF
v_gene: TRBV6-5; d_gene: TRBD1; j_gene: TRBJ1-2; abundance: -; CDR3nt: TGTGCCAGCAGTTTACAGGGGGCGAATGGCTACACCTTC; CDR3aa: CASSLQGANGYTF
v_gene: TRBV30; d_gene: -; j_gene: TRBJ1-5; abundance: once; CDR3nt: TGTGCCTGGAGTCCGGGGTATAGCAATCAGCCCCAGCATTTT; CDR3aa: CAWSPGYSNQPQHF
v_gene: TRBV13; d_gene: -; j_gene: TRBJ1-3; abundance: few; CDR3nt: TGTGCCAGCAGTCCAGGAACCCACTCTGGAAACACCATATATTTT; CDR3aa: CASSPGTHSGNTIYF
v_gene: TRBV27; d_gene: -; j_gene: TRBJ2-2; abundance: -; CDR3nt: TGTGCCAGCAGCTCCCAGTATATCGGGGAGCTGTTTTTT; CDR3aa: CASSSQYIGELFF